This passage covers 8 T cell receptor beta chains from one sample sequenced in a study of long-term antiretroviral therapy in people with HIV. Survey level was the resolution at which the v3.0 immunoSEQ assay ran. Profiled with immunoSEQ multiplex PCR; TCRdb holds only in-frame clones, not every one. The repertoire holds tens of thousands of clones, with 75% to 85% as singletons. This specimen consisted of unsorted PBMCs, obtained 0.3 years after starting antiretroviral therapy. These TCRs come from a man aged 40-50 years with HIV.

The chain uses TRBV10-2 and TRBJ2-5; D is undetermined. Deletions cut 6 bases from V and 2 bases from J, with 10 bases between. CDR1 and CDR2 (germline): WSHSY, SAAADI. The CDR3 is 13 residues long. The CDR3 region has the DNA TGCGCCAGCAGCCCGACCATTCAAGAGACCCAGTACTTC. Amino acid sequence: CASSPTIQETQYF.

This sequence joins TRBV19 and TRBJ2-5, with a weak D call TRBD2 (6 bases). This CDR3 comprises 13 residues. Germline lookup yields CDR1 LNHDA and CDR2 SQIVND (reference sequence). Between the trimmed V and J ends, which lost 6 bases and 2 bases, there was a span of 10 bases. CDR3 sequence reads: CASRNSGQETQYF. The CDR3 DNA sequence: TGTGCCAGTAGGAATAGCGGTCAAGAGACCCAGTACTTC.

In its sample, this clone was seen a few times. At one end the junction does not follow the germline gene, possibly because of a read error. The V and J genes are TRBV7-7 and TRBJ1-3; maybe TRBD1 (5 bases). The CDR3 is 14 residues long. Germline V gene lookup returns CDR1 SSHAT and CDR2 FNYEAQ (reference sequence). This CDR3 is CASSQLGDGNTIYF. DNA for the CDR3: TGTGCTAGCAGCCAGCTGGGGGATGGAAACACCATATATTTT.

The J gene is TRBJ1-2, the V gene TRBV5-8; 12 nucleotides agree with TRBD1. V was pared by 0 bases and J by 4 bases, with 4 bases of the junction left unmatched. Germline loops: CDR1 SGHTS, CDR2 YDEGEE. This CDR3 contains 16 residues. The CDR3 here is CASSLAGTGGVYGYTF. The CDR3, as DNA: TGTGCCAGCAGCTTGGCCGGGACAGGGGGCGTCTATGGCTACACCTTC.

This clone was observed a handful of times. The V and J genes are TRBV9 and TRBJ2-7; 9 bases align to TRBD1. The CDR3 has 16 residues. CDR1 is SGDLS and CDR2 is YYNGEE in the germline V gene. Losses at the gene ends were 0 bases for V and 2 bases for J; bases not matched to a gene: 6. The CDR3 spells CASSVGPGQGTYEQYF. The CDR3 DNA reads TGTGCCAGCAGCGTAGGGCCGGGACAGGGAACCTACGAGCAGTACTTC.

V usage is TRBV11-2 and J usage is TRBJ1-1; D is ambiguous. V dropped 5 bases and J dropped 1 base, with 14 bases sitting between them. The CDR3 loop spans 15 amino acids. Germline-derived CDR1 and CDR2 are SGHAT and FQNNGV. As DNA, the CDR3 is TGTGCCAGCAGCCCGGCCCGGGCGCGGAACACTGAAGCTTTCTTT. Its translation: CASSPARARNTEAFF.

This chain uses TRBV29-1 with TRBJ2-3; no definite D call. In germline, CDR1 is SQVTM, CDR2 ANQGSEA. V gave up 5 bases and J gave up 0 bases, with 12 bases separating them. The CDR3 spans 14 residues. The CDR3 protein is CSVLGSSSTDTQYF. The CDR3 DNA sequence: TGCAGCGTTCTAGGCAGTTCCAGCACAGATACGCAGTATTTT.

This clone was picked up a small number of times. This chain joins TRBV27 and TRBJ2-7, with a tentative D call TRBD1 (6 bases). V was cut by 5 bases and J by 7 bases, with 12 bases left in between. The germline gives CDR1 MNHEY, CDR2 SMNVEV (reference sequence). This CDR3 has 12 residues. The CDR3 is CASSPTGWEQYF. For the CDR3, the DNA is TGTGCCAGCAGTCCAACAGGGTGGGAGCAGTACTTC.